These 29 T cell receptor beta chains were sequenced from one sample in a study of cytomegalovirus exposure and HLA in healthy donors. Primers included in the PCR were 60 Vbeta and 13 Jbeta primers. Data came from immunoSEQ multiplex PCR; TCRdb stores just in-frame clones and leaves some out. The data hold about 160,000 clones, with around 80% observed a single time. Sequences were obtained from PBMCs. The receptor source for this set is a woman between 18 and 29 years old in good health and CMV-seronegative.

This clone was seen more than once but under ten times. This chain links TRBV29-1 with TRBJ1-2; the D gene is possibly TRBD1 (6 bases). V lost 6 bases and J 4 bases, leaving 9 bases between the germline ends. This CDR3 comprises 11 residues. Germline assignment: CDR1 SQVTM and CDR2 ANQGSEA. The CDR3 is CSVRTVYGYTF. Written as DNA, the CDR3 is TGCAGCGTCCGGACAGTCTATGGCTACACCTTC.

This sequence joins TRBV27 and TRBJ2-7, with 7 bases fitting TRBD2. The CDR3 consists of 16 residues. Looked up from germline, CDR1 is MNHEY and CDR2 is SMNVEV (reference sequence). V was pared by 3 bases and J by 4 bases, with 12 bases of the junction left unmatched. The CDR3 sequence: CASSFTPGTISYEQYF. The CDR3 DNA follows: TGTGCCAGCAGTTTCACCCCCGGGACTATTTCGTACGAGCAGTACTTC.

This clone was counted between two and nine times. J is TRBJ1-5 and V is TRBV4-1, with D tentatively TRBD1 (6 bases). The CDR3 totals 16 residues. V dropped 4 bases and J dropped 2 bases, with 15 bases sitting between them. Germline V gene lookup returns CDR1 MGHRA and CDR2 YSYEKL. CDR3 nucleotide sequence: TGCGCCAGCAGCCCAAACAGGGAACGGGGCAATCAGCCCCAGCATTTT. Amino acid sequence: CASSPNRERGNQPQHF.

This chain connects TRBV27 to TRBJ1-2; 8 positions agree with TRBD1. The V segment lost 7 bases and the J segment 2 bases; nucleotides outside the gene matches: 15. Germline CDR1 reads MNHEY; CDR2 reads SMNVEV (reference sequence). CDR3 size: 17 residues. The CDR3 DNA reads as TGTGCCAGCAAACCAACCTCCAGGGGGCGCCGCAACTATGGCTACACCTTC. This encodes CASKPTSRGRRNYGYTF.

Concerning this clone: The sample carries other DNA sequences with the same CDR3. This sequence joins TRBV18 and TRBJ2-5; tentative D call: TRBD1 (5 bases). CDR3 length equals 14 residues. The V gene lost 6 bases and the J gene lost 4 bases, with 15 bases spanning the gap. The germline V gene has CDR1 KGHSH and CDR2 LQKENI. Here the CDR3 reads CASSPQGLGETQYF. In DNA form, the CDR3 reads TGTGCCAGCTCTCCGCAGGGTTTGGGAGAGACCCAGTACTTC. Supplemented by reference TRBV18 and TRBJ2-5, the full variable domain reads NAGVMQNPRHLVRRRGQEARLRCSPMKGHSHVYWYRQLPEEGLKFMVYLQKENIIDESGMPKERFSAEFPKEGPSILRIQQVVRGDSAAYFCASSPQGLGETQYFGPGTRLLVL.

This chain connects TRBV10-3 to TRBJ2-3; 7 nucleotides match TRBD2. Germline loops: CDR1 ENHRY, CDR2 SYGVKD. V shed 7 bases and J 5 bases; nucleotides not matched to a gene: 12. This CDR3 comprises 15 residues. DNA of the CDR3: TGTGCCATCAAGTCGGCCGAGCGGGAAATAGATACGCAGTATTTT. The encoded protein is CAIKSAEREIDTQYF.

The chain couples TRBV2 to TRBJ2-2, with 12 bases that match TRBD1. Germline lookup yields CDR1 SNHLY and CDR2 FYNNEI. With 10 bases clipped from V and 5 bases from J, the junction kept 5 bases outside the gene matches. This CDR3 is 14 amino acids long. CDR3 nucleotides: TGTGCCAACTCGGGACAGGGGGCGACCGGGGAGCTGTTTTTT. Its protein is CANSGQGATGELFF.

The chain is built from TRBV4-1 and TRBJ1-5; D call uncertain. The germline gives CDR1 MGHRA, CDR2 YSYEKL. The CDR3 is made up of 16 amino acids. Trimming removed 0 bases at V and 0 bases at J, with 9 bases between. CDR3 sequence: CASSQDITGSNQPQHF. The CDR3, as DNA: TGCGCCAGCAGCCAAGATATCACCGGTAGCAATCAGCCCCAGCATTTT.

This chain links TRBV4-1 with TRBJ1-1; D ambiguous. The CDR3 extends over 15 amino acids. Germline V gene sequence: CDR1 MGHRA, CDR2 YSYEKL. V was clipped by 6 bases and J by 1 base, with 15 bases between them. CDR3 coding DNA: TGCGCCAGCAGGCCGCTAACTCGGGGGAACACTGAAGCTTTCTTT. Translation: CASRPLTRGNTEAFF.

The chain joins TRBV7-8 to TRBJ2-7; a weak D match, TRBD1 (5 bases). CDR1 is SGHVS, CDR2 FQNEAQ, per germline. Trimming shortened V by 1 base and J by 5 bases, and 12 bases separated the two germline ends. The CDR3 contains 14 residues. As DNA, the CDR3 is TGTGCCAGCAGCTTAGAGGCAGGGTCCCACGAGCAGTACTTC. Encoded protein: CASSLEAGSHEQYF.

The DNA for the CDR3 is TGTGCCAGCAGCTTAGACAGGATTACTAATGAAAAACTGTTTTTT. Protein: CASSLDRITNEKLFF. The chain links TRBV11-2 to TRBJ1-4; D unclear. Germline V gene lookup returns CDR1 SGHAT and CDR2 FQNNGV. The V and J ends lost 0 bases and 2 bases respectively, with 7 bases between them. The CDR3 has 15 residues.

This sequence joins TRBV27 and TRBJ2-7, with D tentatively TRBD2 (5 bases). The CDR3 totals 14 residues. Trimming removed 7 bases from V and 1 base from J, with 14 bases in between. The V gene's germline CDR1 is MNHEY and CDR2 SMNVEV (reference sequence). CDR3 amino acids: CASKLRDTSYEQYF. The CDR3 DNA sequence: TGTGCCAGCAAGCTCCGGGATACGTCCTACGAGCAGTACTTC.

The chain has TRBV27 and TRBJ1-2; tentatively, D is TRBD1 (6 bases). Germline CDR1 MNHEY, CDR2 SMNVEV (reference sequence). The CDR3 consists of 14 residues. Trimming stripped 6 bases from V and 2 bases from J, with 13 bases between. The CDR3 loop reads CASSPGDKNYGYTF. CDR3 sequence (DNA): TGTGCCAGCAGCCCCGGGGACAAAAACTATGGCTACACCTTC.

The rearrangement uses TRBV10-3 and TRBJ1-6, with 12 nucleotides matching TRBD1. Germline V gives CDR1 ENHRY, CDR2 SYGVKD. The V gene end was trimmed by 8 bases and the J gene end by 10 bases; junction bases not matched to a gene: 9. The CDR3 is 15 amino acids. CDR3 amino acids: CAIAPGQGARSPLHF. The CDR3, as DNA: TGTGCCATCGCCCCGGGACAGGGGGCAAGGTCACCCCTCCACTTT.

This sequence joins TRBV2 and TRBJ2-7, with D possibly matching TRBD1 (5 bases). The V gene lost 8 bases and the J gene lost 6 bases, with 20 bases spanning the gap. This CDR3 has 14 amino acids. Germline loops: CDR1 SNHLY, CDR2 FYNNEI. In nucleotides, the CDR3 is TGTGCCAGCCACACCTTAAATGGGGCAGGCGAGCAGTACTTC. This translates into CASHTLNGAGEQYF.

The chain recombines TRBV29-1 with TRBJ2-2, with D possibly matching TRBD1 (5 bases). Germline-derived CDR1 and CDR2 are SQVTM and ANQGSEA. V lost 7 bases, J lost 5 bases, and 14 bases lay in between. This CDR3 has 13 residues. CDR3 DNA: TGCAGCGGCTGTGACAGCTTTACCGGGGAGCTGTTTTTT. Its protein is CSGCDSFTGELFF.

The chain joins TRBV7-2 to TRBJ2-3; TRBD2 might be the D (5 bases). The germline V gene has CDR1 SGHTA and CDR2 FQGNSA. The CDR3 sequence is 19 residues long. The germline V and J ends were trimmed by 1 base and 10 bases, with 30 bases remaining between them. CDR3 amino acids: CASSLVSGIISRQIASQYF. The CDR3 DNA reads as TGTGCCAGCAGCTTAGTCTCGGGAATCATATCCCGTCAGATCGCCTCGCAGTATTTT.

V is TRBV6-1 and J is TRBJ2-7; 8 bases fit TRBD1. The germline V gene encodes CDR1 MNHNS and CDR2 SASEGT. This CDR3 contains 15 residues. The J segment lost 2 bases and the V segment lost 5 bases, leaving 8 bases of the junction unmatched. CDR3 nucleotides: TGTGCCAGCAGTACAGGGACAGGCAGAACCTACGAGCAGTACTTC. Amino acids: CASSTGTGRTYEQYF.

This clone is a singleton in its sample. The rearrangement links TRBV5-8 to TRBJ2-3; 7 nucleotides align to TRBD2. J lost 0 bases, V lost 4 bases, and 11 bases had no gene match. CDR3 length: 17 amino acids. Germline CDR1 SGHTS, CDR2 YDEGEE. CDR3 in amino acids: CASSLPGTAGSTDTQYF. The CDR3 DNA reads as TGTGCCAGCAGCCTACCCGGCACAGCGGGGAGCACAGATACGCAGTATTTT.

The genes are TRBV20-1 and TRBJ1-2; the D is unclear. Germline lookup yields CDR1 DFQATT and CDR2 SNEGSKA (reference sequence). The germline V and J ends were trimmed by 6 bases and 4 bases, with 9 bases remaining between them. The CDR3 contains 11 residues. CDR3 loop: CSATSIYGYTF. The CDR3 DNA reads TGCAGTGCGACAAGTATCTATGGCTACACCTTC.

The rearrangement uses TRBV12-5 and TRBJ2-1, with 10 positions matching TRBD2. The ends lost 6 bases at V and 9 bases at J; junction bases unmatched: 11. The CDR3 sequence is 15 residues long. The germline V gene has CDR1 LGHNT and CDR2 FRNRAP. This chain's CDR3 is CASGLGTSERGEQFF. The DNA for the CDR3 is TGTGCTAGTGGCCTAGGGACTAGCGAGCGGGGTGAGCAGTTCTTC.

The V gene is TRBV28, the J gene TRBJ1-1, with TRBD1 identical over 9 bases. CDR1 MDHEN and CDR2 SYDVKM come from the germline V gene. CDR3 length: 17 amino acids. Trimming cost V 6 bases and J 0 bases; bases outside gene matches: 11. Here the CDR3 reads CASSKQGARVLNTEAFF. CDR3 in DNA: TGTGCCAGCAGCAAACAGGGGGCTCGGGTATTGAACACTGAAGCTTTCTTT.

This sequence joins TRBV6-5 and TRBJ1-2, with D uncertain. V lost 2 bases and J 8 bases, leaving 9 bases between the germline ends. The CDR3 sequence is 12 residues long. Germline V gene data show CDR1 as MNHEY and CDR2 as SVGAGI. As DNA, the CDR3 is TGTGCCAGCAGTTACCCCTCTCTCGGCTACACCTTC. This sequence encodes CASSYPSLGYTF.

In DNA, the CDR3 is TGTGCCAGCTCACCAGGGACTTCCACGAATGAGCAGTTCTTC. It yields the protein CASSPGTSTNEQFF. This chain uses TRBV18 with TRBJ2-1; possible D gene TRBD2, 6 bases. Trimming left V 2 bases short and J 7 bases short, with 12 bases between. Per germline, CDR1 KGHSH and CDR2 LQKENI. The CDR3 has 14 residues.

This chain uses TRBV29-1 with TRBJ2-1; D unresolved. CDR1 SQVTM and CDR2 ANQGSEA come from the germline V gene. V was pared by 5 bases and J by 9 bases, with 14 bases between. The CDR3 is 12 amino acids. The CDR3 loop reads CSVIVTAGEQFF. The CDR3 DNA sequence: TGCAGCGTTATTGTTACAGCTGGTGAGCAGTTCTTC.

The gene calls are TRBV28 and TRBJ1-2; 8 nucleotides align to TRBD1. J gave up 6 bases and V 5 bases, and 8 bases lay outside the gene matches. This CDR3 contains 14 residues. Germline assignment: CDR1 MDHEN and CDR2 SYDVKM. CDR3 sequence (DNA): TGTGCCAGCAGTAACCCTCGGACAGGGCATGGCTACACCTTC. As protein: CASSNPRTGHGYTF.

The chain recombines TRBV5-4 with TRBJ2-7, with a possible D match to TRBD1 (6 bases). Germline CDR1 reads SGHNT; CDR2 reads YYREEE (reference sequence). With 4 bases removed from V and 1 base from J, the gap between germline ends came to 12 bases. The CDR3 is made up of 14 amino acids. CDR3 in amino acids: CASSPGRGSYEQYF. In nucleotides, the CDR3 is TGTGCCAGCAGCCCAGGCAGGGGTTCCTACGAGCAGTACTTC.

This chain connects TRBV4-1 to TRBJ1-2; no clear D. Germline-derived CDR1 and CDR2 are MGHRA and YSYEKL. V lost 4 bases and J 1 base, leaving 16 bases between the germline ends. The CDR3 covers 16 residues. The CDR3 region has the DNA TGCGCCAGCAGCCGCAGAGAGAGAGGGTATAACTATGGCTACACCTTC. This sequence encodes CASSRRERGYNYGYTF.

This chain connects TRBV18 to TRBJ2-7; 15 nucleotides align to TRBD2. V shed 6 bases and J 4 bases; nucleotides not matched to a gene: 4. The CDR3 is 15 residues long. In germline, CDR1 is KGHSH, CDR2 LQKENI. The CDR3 reads CASSPGLAGGYEQYF. Written as DNA, the CDR3 is TGTGCCAGCTCCCCCGGACTAGCGGGAGGGTACGAGCAGTACTTC. Combining the CDR3 with reference TRBV18 and TRBJ2-7 gives the whole variable domain NAGVMQNPRHLVRRRGQEARLRCSPMKGHSHVYWYRQLPEEGLKFMVYLQKENIIDESGMPKERFSAEFPKEGPSILRIQQVVRGDSAAYFCASSPGLAGGYEQYFGPGTRLTVT.